The 18 T cell receptor beta chains presented below share a single source sample, sequenced in a study of cytomegalovirus exposure and HLA in healthy donors. Researchers ran the PCR with 60 Vbeta and 13 Jbeta primers. Some clones are missing from TCRdb's copy, which holds only in-frame ones; the method was immunoSEQ multiplex PCR. This table holds approximately 130,000 clones, around 75% found once. The sequenced sample was PBMCs. These receptors came from a man between 25 and 39 years old in good health and CMV-seronegative.

The CDR3 DNA is TGTGCCAGCAGTTTAGGAGGGACGGCTCATTCACCCCTCCACTTT. Translation gives CASSLGGTAHSPLHF. The chain couples TRBV28 to TRBJ1-6; tentative D call: TRBD1 (5 bases). CDR3 length: 15 amino acids. V lost 2 bases and J 8 bases, leaving 13 bases between the germline ends. Germline V gene data show CDR1 as MDHEN and CDR2 as SYDVKM. Complete variable domain (other parts from reference TRBV28 and TRBJ1-6): DVKVTQSSRYLVKRTGEKVFLECVQDMDHENMFWYRQDPGLGLRLIYFSYDVKMKEKGDIPEGYSVSREKKERFSLILESASTNQTSMYLCASSLGGTAHSPLHFGNGTRLTVT.

This chain connects TRBV6-5 to TRBJ1-1, with a weak D call TRBD1 (5 bases). The CDR3 extends over 13 amino acids. Deletions cut 2 bases from V and 8 bases from J, with 12 bases between. From germline, CDR1 is MNHEY and CDR2 SVGAGI. The DNA for the CDR3 is TGTGCCAGCAGTTACGGGGCGCGAAGCGAAGCTTTCTTT. Translated: CASSYGARSEAFF.

The chain uses TRBV1 and TRBJ2-7; TRBD2, the D gene given by the table, was not confirmed from the DNA. TRBV1 corresponds to a pseudogene. The length of the CDR3 is 19 residues. The CDR3 here is CTSSQEGTSGDPLAYEQYF. CDR3 sequence (DNA): TGCACCAGCAGCCAAGAGGGGACTAGCGGGGACCCCCTGGCCTACGAGCAGTACTTC.

This CDR3 is CASSQGGTYGYTF. The CDR3 DNA is TGTGCCAGCTCCCAGGGAGGGACCTATGGCTACACCTTC. This rearrangement joins TRBV6-1 to TRBJ1-2; D possibly corresponds to TRBD1 (5 bases). V was trimmed by 8 bases and J by 4 bases, leaving 14 bases between them. The CDR3 totals 13 residues. Germline CDR1 MNHNS, CDR2 SASEGT.

This clone occurred once. The chain couples TRBV5-6 to TRBJ1-6; 7 bases are a match to TRBD1. V shed 4 bases and J 6 bases; nucleotides not matched to a gene: 7. Germline V lookup: CDR1 SGHDT, CDR2 YYEEEE. The CDR3 is made up of 15 amino acids. CDR3 nucleotides: TGTGCCAGCAGCCAGCAGACAGGGATTAATTCACCCCTCCACTTT. Its translation is CASSQQTGINSPLHF. Looking up the rest from reference TRBV5-6 and TRBJ1-6 gives the full variable domain: DAGVTQSPTHLIKTRGQQVTLRCSPKSGHDTVSWYQQALGQGPQFIFQYYEEEERQRGNFPDRFSGHQFPNYSSELNVNALLLGDSALYLCASSQQTGINSPLHFGNGTRLTVT.

V usage is TRBV6-4 and J usage is TRBJ2-1, with unresolved D. The CDR3 covers 14 residues. Germline V gives CDR1 MRHNA, CDR2 SNTAGT. Trimming removed 6 bases from V and 7 bases from J, with 16 bases in between. The CDR3 is CASRDTSVGNEQFF. The CDR3 nucleotides read TGTGCCAGCAGGGATACTTCAGTCGGGAATGAGCAGTTCTTC.

The rearrangement joins TRBV7-2 to TRBJ2-3; 10 positions match TRBD2. The germline V gene has CDR1 SGHTA and CDR2 FQGNSA. J gave up 10 bases and V 1 base, and 8 bases lay outside the gene matches. This CDR3 is 15 amino acids long. CDR3 in amino acids: CASSLGAGGNGAQYF. The CDR3 DNA is TGTGCCAGCAGCTTAGGAGCGGGAGGGAATGGGGCGCAGTATTTT.

The table lists this clone with a count of one. The chain joins TRBV11-2 to TRBJ1-1, with D hard to call. V was cut by 0 bases and J by 5 bases, with 7 bases left in between. CDR1 is SGHAT and CDR2 is FQNNGV in the germline V gene. This CDR3 spans 13 amino acids. The CDR3 coding sequence is TGTGCCAGCAGCTTAGAGGGCGGGACTGAAGCTTTCTTT. Amino acid sequence: CASSLEGGTEAFF.

The chain employs TRBV5-6 and TRBJ1-2; no clear D gene. This CDR3 has 14 amino acids. V lost 6 bases and J 8 bases, leaving 20 bases between the germline ends. The germline V gene has CDR1 SGHDT and CDR2 YYEEEE. DNA of the CDR3: TGTGCCAGCACAACGGGATCGGGTTACGGGGGCTACACCTTC. Encoded protein: CASTTGSGYGGYTF.

The chain has TRBV6-7 and TRBJ2-3; D ambiguous. TRBV6-7 is an ORF for which the function is uncertain. Trimming removed 6 bases at V and 9 bases at J, with 13 bases between. This CDR3 spans 12 amino acids. CDR3 region: CASSRDALTQYF. The CDR3 DNA reads as TGTGCCAGCAGCCGAGATGCGTTGACGCAGTATTTT.

The CDR3 nucleotides are TGCGCCAGGGGAACCGGGACAGGAGTAAGTGGGGCCAACGTCCTGACTTTC. It codes for CARGTGTGVSGANVLTF. This sequence joins TRBV10-1 and TRBJ2-6; TRBD1 agrees at 8 bases. The CDR3 consists of 17 residues. The germline V gene encodes CDR1 WNHNN and CDR2 SYGVQD (reference sequence). With 9 bases clipped from V and 3 bases from J, the junction kept 13 bases outside the gene matches.

This rearrangement joins TRBV30 to TRBJ1-2; 7 bases agree with TRBD1. Germline-derived CDR1 and CDR2 are GTSNPN and SVGIG (reference sequence). The CDR3 loop spans 14 amino acids. With 4 bases clipped from V and 6 bases from J, the junction kept 11 bases outside the gene matches. CDR3 coding DNA: TGTGCCTGGACGACAGGGTTCAGAGGAAATGGCTACACCTTC. This sequence encodes CAWTTGFRGNGYTF. Based on the CDR3 plus reference TRBV30 and TRBJ1-2, the full variable domain is SQTIHQWPATLVQPVGSPLSLECTVEGTSNPNLYWYRQAAGRGLQLLFYSVGIGQISSEVPQNLSASRPQDRQFILSSKKLLLSDSGFYLCAWTTGFRGNGYTFGSGTRLTVV.

The V gene is TRBV30, the J gene TRBJ1-3; D possibly corresponds to TRBD1 (5 bases). V lost 0 bases and J 2 bases, leaving 8 bases between the germline ends. The CDR3 covers 14 residues. Germline V gene data show CDR1 as GTSNPN and CDR2 as SVGIG (reference sequence). Here the CDR3 reads CAWSVRGAGNTIYF. The CDR3 DNA is TGTGCCTGGAGTGTACGGGGGGCTGGAAACACCATATATTTT.

This clone was seen only once. The chain combines TRBV9 with TRBJ2-3, with D perhaps matching TRBD2 (6 bases). The length of the CDR3 is 15 residues. V was shortened by 3 bases and J by 2 bases, with 13 bases between the two germline ends. Germline V gene lookup returns CDR1 SGDLS and CDR2 YYNGEE. This CDR3 is CASSADGGITDTQYF. DNA for the CDR3: TGTGCCAGCAGCGCGGACGGAGGGATCACAGATACGCAGTATTTT.

In this sample, this clone turned up many times. The chain combines TRBV7-2 with TRBJ2-7, with 9 bases aligning to TRBD2. V was pared by 5 bases and J by 2 bases, with 7 bases of the junction left unmatched. This CDR3 is built from 15 residues. Looked up from germline, CDR1 is SGHTA and CDR2 is FQGNSA. CDR3 coding DNA: TGTGCCAGCAGCGTCGCTAGCGGGAATACCTACGAGCAGTACTTC. This translates into CASSVASGNTYEQYF.

This clone has only one observation. This rearrangement joins TRBV2 to TRBJ2-1; weak D call: TRBD1 (5 bases). Germline CDR1 reads SNHLY; CDR2 reads FYNNEI. This CDR3 comprises 14 residues. V lost 0 bases and J lost 14, with 17 bases in between. For the CDR3, the DNA is TGTGCCAGCAGTGAAGCGCGCAGTATAGGGGTTGAGTTCTTC. It translates to CASSEARSIGVEFF.

This chain links TRBV7-8 with TRBJ1-1; perhaps TRBD1 as D (5 bases). Between the trimmed V and J ends, which lost 1 base and 8 bases, there was a span of 11 bases. This CDR3 contains 13 residues. CDR1 is SGHVS, CDR2 FQNEAQ, per germline. The CDR3 sequence: CASSLGGTQEAFF. CDR3 bases: TGTGCCAGCAGCTTAGGGGGCACCCAAGAAGCTTTCTTT.

The chain carries TRBV18 and TRBJ2-7; no clear D gene. The CDR3 totals 14 residues. Between the trimmed V and J ends, which lost 4 bases and 2 bases, there was a span of 12 bases. In germline, CDR1 is KGHSH, CDR2 LQKENI. Written as DNA, the CDR3 is TGTGCCAGCTCACGGCTCGTGGAGACCTACGAGCAGTACTTC. It translates to CASSRLVETYEQYF.